This T cell receptor (beta chain) comes out of a study of graft-versus-host responses after intestinal transplantation. Whole-study results and caveats: After transplant, early declines in HvG clones were associated with peak levels of circulating GvH clones. Allografts of one patient group, those with graft-donor T cell macrochimerism, had high graft-versus-host to host-versus-graft clonal ratios. Marrow from the recipient contained GvH clones, some of which had appeared first in ileum or blood.

The germline CDR1 and CDR2 sequences are SGHRS and YFSETQ. CDR3 length equals 17 residues. J was trimmed by 2 bases and V by 5 bases; bases with no gene match: 7. This clone showed up just once. Its antigen is not known. Repertoires were generated with immunoSEQ multiplex PCR, while TCRdb's copy carries only in-frame clones and drops some. The sample lists some 64,000 clones; 90% to 95% were seen once. This chain connects TRBV5-1 to TRBJ1-4; TRBD1 agrees at 12 bases. The sample was unstimulated CD8+ T cells sorted from spleen or lymph node cells, taken before transplant. The receptor's source is a human donor who was the organ donor for an intestinal transplant. The CDR3 sequence: CASRRDRGQRTNEKLFF. As DNA, the CDR3 is TGCGCCAGCAGACGGGACAGGGGGCAAAGGACTAATGAAAAACTGTTTTTT.